The TCR beta chain described here comes from a study of early T cells in non-severe SARS-CoV-2 infection. Looking at the study overall: Sequencing used unsorted whole-blood bulk RNA, so chains lack pairing.

Germline CDR1 is KGHSH and CDR2 is LQKENI. V lost 3 bases and J 0 bases, leaving 7 bases between the germline ends. The CDR3 totals 14 residues. Findings and caveats of the study: Private and CD4 specificities were missed by VDJdb matching, skewed to anti-spike CD8.

This clonotype was found a few times. The antigen is not known. The protocol attached unique molecular identifiers to individual cDNA molecules. TCRdb re-derived calls from the 5' RACE reads in MiXCR, one entry per CDR3 protein. The table records around 44,000 distinct CDR3 sequences, 7.7% of them present only once. The chain has TRBV18 and TRBJ2-3, with D tentatively TRBD1 (5 bases). This TCR was sampled from an adult who was a healthcare worker with PCR-confirmed SARS-CoV-2 infection or an uninfected control (not recorded which). The specimen was whole blood. The CDR3 sequence: CASSPRQSTDTQYF. DNA for the CDR3: TGTGCCAGCTCACCTCGACAGAGCACAGATACGCAGTATTTT.